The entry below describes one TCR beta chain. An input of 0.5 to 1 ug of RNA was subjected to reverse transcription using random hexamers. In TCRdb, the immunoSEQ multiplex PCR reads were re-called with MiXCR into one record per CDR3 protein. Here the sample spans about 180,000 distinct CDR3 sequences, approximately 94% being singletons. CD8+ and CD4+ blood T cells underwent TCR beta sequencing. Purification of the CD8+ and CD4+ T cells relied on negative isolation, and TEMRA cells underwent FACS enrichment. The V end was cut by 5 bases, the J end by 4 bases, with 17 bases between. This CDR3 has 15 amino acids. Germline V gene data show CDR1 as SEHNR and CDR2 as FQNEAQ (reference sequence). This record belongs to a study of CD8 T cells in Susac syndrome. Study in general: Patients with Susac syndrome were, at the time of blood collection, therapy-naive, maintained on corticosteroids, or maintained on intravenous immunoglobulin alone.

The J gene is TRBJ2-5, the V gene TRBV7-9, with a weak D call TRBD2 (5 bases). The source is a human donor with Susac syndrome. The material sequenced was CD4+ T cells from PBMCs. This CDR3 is CASSPRATWAETQYF. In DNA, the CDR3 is TGTGCCAGCAGCCCGCGGGCCACCTGGGCAGAGACCCAGTACTTC.